These T cell receptor beta chains were read from a single sample in a study of blood T cell repertoires in COVID-19. Profiling relied on immunoSEQ multiplex PCR, and the TCRdb table lists in-frame clones only, not all of them. The sample contains about 400,000 clones, about 90% of which appear only once. Sequences were obtained from PBMCs or T cells enriched from blood (not recorded which). Receptor source: a woman younger than 45 who had recovered from COVID-19. The CDR3 runs from the conserved cysteine through the conserved F or W. A D gene is named only where the DNA matches it firmly. Clone size is not always given. Where it is, it says once, few, many or a class for expanded clones.

>TRBV28|TRBJ2-7|NA|NA
TGTGCCAGCAGTTTACAGGGTTTCGAGCAGTACTTC
CASSLQGFEQYF
>TRBV5-1|TRBJ1-1|NA|NA
TGCGCCAGCTCTCGGGGACAAACGGTGAACACTGAAGCTTTCTTT
CASSRGQTVNTEAFF
>TRBV11-2|TRBJ1-5|NA|once
TGTGCCAGCAGCTTCCAAGGGGTGAATCAGCCCCAGCATTTT
CASSFQGVNQPQHF
>TRBV9|TRBJ1-1|NA|NA
TGTGCCAGCAGCGTGACACTCTCTAACACTGAAGCTTTCTTT
CASSVTLSNTEAFF
>TRBV5-1|TRBJ1-6|NA|NA
TGCGCCAGCAGCTTGGATCCGGGGAGACATTCACCCCTCCACTTT
CASSLDPGRHSPLHF
>TRBV5-4|TRBJ2-7|NA|NA
TGTGCCAGCAGCTCTCCAGGGGTCTCCTACGAGCAGTACTTC
CASSSPGVSYEQYF
>TRBV6-5|TRBJ1-2|NA|NA
TGTGCCAGCAGCAGGAAGACAGTTGGTTATGGCTACACCTTC
CASSRKTVGYGYTF
>TRBV27|TRBJ2-1|TRBD1|NA
TGTGCCAGCACTTCCGGGACAGGGTCCTACAATGAGCAGTTCTTC
CASTSGTGSYNEQFF
>TRBV29-1|TRBJ1-1|NA|NA
TGCAGCGTTGATCGCGGACAGCAGAACACTGAAGCTTTCTTT
CSVDRGQQNTEAFF
>TRBV7-9|TRBJ1-1|TRBD1|NA
TGTGCCAGCAGTTTGGGACAGCAGAACACTGAAGCTTTCTTT
CASSLGQQNTEAFF
>TRBV27|TRBJ2-1|NA|once
TGTGCCAGCAGTTTATCGCTAGCAGGTAATGAGCAGTTCTTC
CASSLSLAGNEQFF
>TRBV4-1|TRBJ1-4|NA|NA
TGCGCCAGCAGCCAAGACTTACGGGAGAATGAAAAACTGTTTTTT
CASSQDLRENEKLFF